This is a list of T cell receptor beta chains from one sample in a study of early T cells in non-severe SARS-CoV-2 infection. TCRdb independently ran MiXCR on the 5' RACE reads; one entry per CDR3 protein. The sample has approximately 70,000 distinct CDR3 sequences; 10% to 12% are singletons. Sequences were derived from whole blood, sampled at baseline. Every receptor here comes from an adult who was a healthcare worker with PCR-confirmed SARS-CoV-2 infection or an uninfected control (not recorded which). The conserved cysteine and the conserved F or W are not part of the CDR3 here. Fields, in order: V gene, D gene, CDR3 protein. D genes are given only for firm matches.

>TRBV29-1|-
SVDSEFNTEAF
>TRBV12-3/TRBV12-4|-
ASSGGDSYNEQF
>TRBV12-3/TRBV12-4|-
ASGDFSNSPLH
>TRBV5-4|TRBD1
ASNQGAQYNSPLH
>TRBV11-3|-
ASSSISNEQF
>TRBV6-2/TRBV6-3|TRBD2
ASSWGSGSNDEQF
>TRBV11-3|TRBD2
ASSFPLGTSGWWY
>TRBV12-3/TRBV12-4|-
ASSLFGRYT
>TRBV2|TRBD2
ASGIAGGPGANVLT
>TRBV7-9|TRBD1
ASSLAGGNEQY
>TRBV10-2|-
ASSPGAYEQY
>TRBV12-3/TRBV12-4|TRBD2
ASSARLAGGTDTQY
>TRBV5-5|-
ASSQETTGHLY
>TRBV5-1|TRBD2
ASSRTSVHNEQF
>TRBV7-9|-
ASSFAGEQY
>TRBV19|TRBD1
ASRSDRQNQPQH
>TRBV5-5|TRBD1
ASSQRPQGVPSYEQY
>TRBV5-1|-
ASSLEGQTSTDTQY
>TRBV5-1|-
AKGDKLESQQF
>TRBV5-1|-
ASSLYRDEKLF
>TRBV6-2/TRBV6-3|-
ASSGRLDYNEQF
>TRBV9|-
ASSYTGYNEQF
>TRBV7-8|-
ASSLSTGAYGYT
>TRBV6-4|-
ASSSGSNQPQH
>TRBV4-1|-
ASSQEVGELF
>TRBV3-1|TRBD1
ASSPGTGIYEKLF
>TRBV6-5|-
ASSPFGRYTEAF
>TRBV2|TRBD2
ARGDVSYEQY
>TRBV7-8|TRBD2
ASSRSTGLAGLVSYEQY
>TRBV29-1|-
SVIEAAYEQY
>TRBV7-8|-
ASSLASGNQPQH
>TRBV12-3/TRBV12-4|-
ASSPRAYNSPLH
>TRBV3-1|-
ASSRAGTWRF
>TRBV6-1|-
ASSDRSSYNSPLH
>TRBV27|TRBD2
ASSRNRGGTDTQY
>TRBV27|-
ASRRSLAGRTNNEQF
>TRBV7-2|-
ASSNNEQF
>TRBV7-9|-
ASSPGGVTGELF
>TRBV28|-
ASSTLTGGANVLT
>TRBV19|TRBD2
ASSIRGSLSGANVLT
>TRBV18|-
ASSPVTRNTEAF
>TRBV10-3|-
AISAGVTDTQY
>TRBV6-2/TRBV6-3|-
ASSYSATFTEAF
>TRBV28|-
ASSLYGGANYGYT
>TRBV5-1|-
ASRNSGLEAF
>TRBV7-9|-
ASSPRGTLQETQY
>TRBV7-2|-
ASSPGPQEQPQH
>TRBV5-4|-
ASSQRTKRDTQY
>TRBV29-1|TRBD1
STSTGEGTEAF
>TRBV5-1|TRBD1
ASSITGGTEAF
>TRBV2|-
ASMEGGISQY
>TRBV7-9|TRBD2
ASSLILAGETQY
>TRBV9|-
ASARREYNEQF
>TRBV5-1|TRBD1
ASSLTGTGSYEQY
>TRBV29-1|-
SVERTEAF